The 28 T cell receptor beta chains in this list originate from one sample, sequenced in a study of blood T cell repertoires in COVID-19. Sequencing used immunoSEQ multiplex PCR; TCRdb keeps in-frame clones, though not all of them. The sample lists 300,000 or so clones, under 95% seen once, with around 2.7% in the top ten. Specimen: PBMCs or T cells enriched from blood (not recorded which). Receptor source: a man in his 60s who had recovered from COVID-19.

The V call is TRBV29-1, the J call TRBJ1-1, with TRBD1 as a possible D gene (6 bases). The germline gives CDR1 SQVTM, CDR2 ANQGSEA. This CDR3 is 13 amino acids long. Trimming took off 3 bases at V and 1 base at J, with 9 bases between the two ends. For the CDR3, the DNA is TGCAGCGTTGACGAAGGGGGGAACACTGAAGCTTTCTTT. Translating it yields CSVDEGGNTEAFF.

This chain links TRBV5-5 with TRBJ1-1, with D perhaps TRBD1 (6 bases). The CDR3 sequence is 15 residues long. V lost 4 bases and J lost 1, with 14 bases in between. Germline V gives CDR1 SGHKS, CDR2 YYEKEE (reference sequence). The CDR3 reads CASSRLRTENTEAFF. The CDR3, as DNA: TGTGCCAGCAGCCGTTTGCGGACAGAGAACACTGAAGCTTTCTTT.

This chain links TRBV4-1 with TRBJ2-1; 10 positions agree with TRBD2. The J segment lost 9 bases and the V segment lost 4 bases, leaving 12 bases of the junction unmatched. Germline CDR1 and CDR2: MGHRA and YSYEKL. This CDR3 is built from 16 residues. CDR3 nucleotides: TGCGCCAGCAGCCCCCAGCTAGCGGGGGTAACCAGTGAGCAGTTCTTC. It codes for CASSPQLAGVTSEQFF.

The rearrangement joins TRBV4-2 to TRBJ2-3; TRBD2 matches at 13 bases. Germline assignment: CDR1 LGHNA and CDR2 YNFKEQ. The CDR3 contains 17 residues. With V trimmed by 3 bases and J by 4 bases, 7 bases remained unmatched. The CDR3 region has the DNA TGTGCCAGCAGCCATCTAGGACTAGCGGGAGAATCAGATACGCAGTATTTT. It specifies CASSHLGLAGESDTQYF.

CDR3 region: CASSIGQGGYGYTF. In nucleotides, the CDR3 is TGCGCCAGCAGCATCGGACAGGGTGGCTATGGCTACACCTTC. This chain uses TRBV5-1 with TRBJ1-2, with TRBD1 identical over 8 bases. The CDR3 consists of 14 residues. Germline CDR1 and CDR2: SGHRS and YFSETQ. The V segment lost 4 bases and the J segment 4 bases; nucleotides outside the gene matches: 6.

V usage is TRBV7-9 and J usage is TRBJ2-6; the match to TRBD1 covers 10 bases. The CDR3 sequence is 17 residues long. J gave up 3 bases and V 4 bases, and 6 bases lay outside the gene matches. CDR1 SEHNR and CDR2 FQNEAQ come from the germline V gene (reference sequence). CDR3 loop: CASSSRQGAGGANVLTF. CDR3 sequence (DNA): TGTGCCAGCAGCTCACGACAGGGGGCGGGTGGGGCCAACGTCCTGACTTTC.

This chain connects TRBV2 to TRBJ1-1, with D tentatively TRBD1 (5 bases). CDR1 is SNHLY and CDR2 is FYNNEI in the germline V gene. The CDR3 is 14 amino acids. Trimming shortened V by 3 bases and J by 5 bases, and 13 bases separated the two germline ends. The CDR3 sequence is CASSEGREGTEAFF. The DNA of the CDR3 is TGTGCCAGCAGTGAGGGCAGGGAAGGGACTGAAGCTTTCTTT.

This clone appeared a few times. The chain combines TRBV11-1 with TRBJ2-2; 11 nucleotides agree with TRBD1. The CDR3 length is 15 residues. V trimming: 3 bases; J trimming: 4 bases; junction bases outside the gene matches: 1. Germline assignment: CDR1 SGHAT and CDR2 FQDESV (reference sequence). The CDR3 is CASSFGTGGTGELFF. The CDR3 DNA sequence: TGTGCCAGCAGCTTTGGGACAGGGGGCACCGGGGAGCTGTTTTTT.

The genes are TRBV6-2 or TRBV6-3 and TRBJ1-5, with D possibly matching TRBD1 (5 bases). V lost 5 bases and J lost 7, with 9 bases in between. CDR1 and CDR2 from the germline V gene are MNHEY and SVGEGT. CDR3 length equals 12 residues. The CDR3 loop is CASSIGGQPQHF. The CDR3 bases are TGTGCCAGCAGTATCGGGGGACAGCCCCAGCATTTT.

The chain combines TRBV6-5 with TRBJ1-1; perhaps TRBD1 as D (5 bases). Trimming took off 8 bases at V and 4 bases at J, with 14 bases between the two ends. Germline assignment: CDR1 MNHEY and CDR2 SVGAGI. The CDR3 is 13 amino acids. The CDR3 spells CASCREWSTEAFF. As DNA, the CDR3 is TGTGCCAGCTGCAGGGAATGGTCCACTGAAGCTTTCTTT.

The CDR3 loop reads CAIGGSVLSGNTIYF. The CDR3 DNA sequence: TGTGCCATCGGGGGGAGCGTCCTCTCTGGAAACACCATATATTTT. The chain joins TRBV10-3 to TRBJ1-3; D possibly corresponds to TRBD1 (5 bases). CDR3 size: 15 residues. Trimming stripped 8 bases from V and 0 bases from J, with 14 bases between. The germline gives CDR1 ENHRY, CDR2 SYGVKD.

This chain connects TRBV29-1 to TRBJ2-1, with 9 bases aligning to TRBD1. J lost 8 bases, V lost 4 bases, and 12 bases had no gene match. The CDR3 length is 15 residues. The germline gives CDR1 SQVTM, CDR2 ANQGSEA. The CDR3 DNA is TGCAGCGTTGGAATAACCGGGACAGGGTACCATGAGCAGTTCTTC. Its protein is CSVGITGTGYHEQFF.

The chain combines TRBV7-9 with TRBJ2-5; 11 nucleotides match TRBD2. The CDR3 is 16 residues long. After removal of 2 bases from V and 5 bases from J, the junction contained 7 bases not matched to a gene. CDR1 and CDR2 (germline): SEHNR, FQNEAQ (reference sequence). CDR3 region: CASSLFIAGGLETQYF. The CDR3 region has the DNA TGTGCCAGCAGCTTATTCATAGCGGGAGGGCTGGAGACCCAGTACTTC. Supplemented by reference TRBV7-9 and TRBJ2-5, the full variable domain reads DTGVSQNPRHKITKRGQNVTFRCDPISEHNRLYWYRQTLGQGPEFLTYFQNEAQLEKSRLLSDRFSAERPKGSFSTLEIQRTEQGDSAMYLCASSLFIAGGLETQYFGPGTRLLVL.

The V gene is TRBV19, the J gene TRBJ2-1, with 11 bases aligning to TRBD2. The CDR3 runs to 16 residues. With V trimmed by 5 bases and J by 4 bases, 7 bases remained unmatched. Germline V gives CDR1 LNHDA, CDR2 SQIVND (reference sequence). Here the CDR3 DNA reads TGTGCCAGTAGTGGAGATCGACTAGCGGGGTACAATGAGCAGTTCTTC. The encoded protein is CASSGDRLAGYNEQFF.

The chain combines TRBV9 with TRBJ1-1; D gene uncertain. Trimming removed 1 base at V and 5 bases at J, with 15 bases between. CDR3 length equals 15 residues. Germline values: CDR1 SGDLS, CDR2 YYNGEE. The CDR3 DNA reads TGTGCCAGCAGCGTACTCGGAGGTGATGGGACTGAAGCTTTCTTT. It yields the protein CASSVLGGDGTEAFF. Filled out from reference TRBV9 and TRBJ1-1, the complete variable domain reads DSGVTQTPKHLITATGQRVTLRCSPRSGDLSVYWYQQSLDQGLQFLIQYYNGEERAKGNILERFSAQQFPDLHSELNLSSLELGDSALYFCASSVLGGDGTEAFFGQGTRLTVV.

This clone was counted a single time. V gene TRBV27 combines with J gene TRBJ2-5, with TRBD2 matching over 9 bases. This CDR3 spans 16 amino acids. Losses at the gene ends were 3 bases for V and 5 bases for J; bases not matched to a gene: 10. Germline loops: CDR1 MNHEY, CDR2 SMNVEV (reference sequence). CDR3 DNA: TGTGCCAGCAGTTTTGGAGCGGGGGGTGGAGGGGAGACCCAGTACTTC. This translates into CASSFGAGGGGETQYF.

The V and J genes are TRBV5-1 and TRBJ2-2, with D possibly TRBD2 on 5 matching bases. CDR1 is SGHRS and CDR2 is YFSETQ in the germline V gene. V was pared by 1 base and J by 0 bases, with 7 bases between. The CDR3 loop spans 15 amino acids. Written as DNA, the CDR3 is TGCGCCAGCAGCTTGTTTAGCGCGAACACCGGGGAGCTGTTTTTT. This sequence encodes CASSLFSANTGELFF.

CDR3 DNA: TGTGCCAGCTCACGCACAGGGGGACTAAGACAAGACTACAATGAGCAGTTCTTC. It is translated as CASSRTGGLRQDYNEQFF. The rearrangement joins TRBV18 to TRBJ2-1; tentative D call: TRBD1 (8 bases). This CDR3 comprises 18 residues. V gave up 4 bases and J gave up 3 bases, with 22 bases separating them. Germline V lookup: CDR1 KGHSH, CDR2 LQKENI.

V and J are TRBV2 and TRBJ1-1; D is ambiguous. CDR1 is SNHLY, CDR2 FYNNEI, per germline. The length of the CDR3 is 11 residues. Trimming cost V 3 bases and J 11 bases, with 10 bases left between them. This CDR3 reads CASSEVSKAFF. Here the CDR3 DNA reads TGTGCCAGCAGTGAGGTCTCTAAGGCTTTCTTT.

V gene TRBV7-6 combines with J gene TRBJ1-4; TRBD1 matches 7 bases. Looked up from germline, CDR1 is SGHVS and CDR2 is FNYEAQ. Trimming took 1 base from V and 11 from J; bases not matched to a gene: 13. The CDR3 sequence is 16 residues long. Written as DNA, the CDR3 is TGTGCCAGCAGCTTAGGCCCACAGGGGTTGGATTTGAAACTGTTTTTT. Amino acids: CASSLGPQGLDLKLFF.

CDR3 nucleotides: TGTGCCAGCAGTCAGGAAAGGACAGAGTACCAAGAGACCCAGTACTTC. Translated, it gives CASSQERTEYQETQYF. This chain uses TRBV7-6 with TRBJ2-5, with D possibly matching TRBD1 (6 bases). Deletions cut 6 bases from V and 0 bases from J, with 17 bases between. The length of the CDR3 is 16 residues. Germline V gene lookup returns CDR1 SGHVS and CDR2 FNYEAQ.

The V call is TRBV7-3, the J call TRBJ1-1, with a tentative D call TRBD1 (5 bases). In germline, CDR1 is SGHTA, CDR2 FQGTGA. Trimming took 4 bases from V and 4 from J, leaving 7 bases between them. The CDR3 is 12 amino acids. The CDR3 loop reads CASSYGGTEAFF. DNA of the CDR3: TGTGCCAGCAGCTACGGGGGCACTGAAGCTTTCTTT.

The gene calls are TRBV10-1 and TRBJ1-6; 8 bases agree with TRBD1. The CDR3 is 14 residues long. The V gene's germline CDR1 is WNHNN and CDR2 SYGVQD (reference sequence). V lost 6 bases, J lost 8 bases, and 6 bases stayed unmatched. The CDR3 is CASRSDRGYSPLHF. The CDR3 DNA is TGCGCCAGCAGGAGCGACAGGGGTTATTCACCCCTCCACTTT.

The gene calls are TRBV18 and TRBJ1-5, with D perhaps TRBD1 (6 bases). The CDR3 consists of 14 residues. V was shortened by 5 bases and J by 3 bases, with 11 bases between the two germline ends. CDR1 and CDR2 from the germline V gene are KGHSH and LQKENI. DNA of the CDR3: TGTGCCAGCTCATCTCGGACAGACAATCAGCCCCAGCATTTT. Residues: CASSSRTDNQPQHF.

This chain uses TRBV28 with TRBJ2-7; 7 positions agree with TRBD2. The CDR3 has 13 amino acids. Germline CDR1 MDHEN, CDR2 SYDVKM. V was pared by 7 bases and J by 4 bases, with 7 bases of the junction left unmatched. CDR3 sequence reads: CASKKAGRYEQYF. CDR3 nucleotides: TGTGCCAGCAAGAAAGCGGGAAGGTACGAGCAGTACTTC.

The rearrangement links TRBV30 to TRBJ1-4, with D unresolved. Looked up from germline, CDR1 is GTSNPN and CDR2 is SVGIG (reference sequence). The CDR3 has 19 residues. Between the trimmed V and J ends, which lost 0 bases and 0 bases, there was a span of 20 bases. The DNA of the CDR3 is TGTGCCTGGAGTGTATCCAGCCGCGTATTAGCTGCAACTAATGAAAAACTGTTTTTT. This codes for CAWSVSSRVLAATNEKLFF.

The V gene is TRBV10-3, the J gene TRBJ1-6; D is possibly TRBD1 (6 bases). V was trimmed by 1 base and J by 7 bases, leaving 11 bases between them. The CDR3 runs 15 residues. The germline CDR1 and CDR2 sequences are ENHRY and SYGVKD. The CDR3 coding sequence is TGTGCCATCAGTGAGTTACAGGGCCGGAATTCACCCCTCCACTTT. The encoded protein is CAISELQGRNSPLHF.

The J gene is TRBJ1-4, the V gene TRBV6-1; perhaps TRBD1 as D (6 bases). Germline CDR1 and CDR2: MNHNS and SASEGT. V was cut by 3 bases and J by 2 bases, with 16 bases left in between. The CDR3 runs 17 residues. The CDR3 sequence: CASSDLRGRGTNEKLFF. In DNA, the CDR3 is TGTGCCAGCAGTGACTTACGGGGGCGGGGGACTAATGAAAAACTGTTTTTT.